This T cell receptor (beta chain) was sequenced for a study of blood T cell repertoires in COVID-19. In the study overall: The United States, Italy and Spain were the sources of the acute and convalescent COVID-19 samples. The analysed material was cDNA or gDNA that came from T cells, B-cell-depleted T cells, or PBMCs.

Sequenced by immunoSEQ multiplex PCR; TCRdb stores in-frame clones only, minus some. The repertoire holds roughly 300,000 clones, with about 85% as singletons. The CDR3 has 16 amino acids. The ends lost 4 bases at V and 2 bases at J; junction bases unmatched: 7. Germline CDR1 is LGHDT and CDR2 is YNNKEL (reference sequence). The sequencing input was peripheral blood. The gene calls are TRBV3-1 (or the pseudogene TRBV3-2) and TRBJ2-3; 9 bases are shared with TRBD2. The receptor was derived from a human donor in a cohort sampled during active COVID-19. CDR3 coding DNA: TGTGCCAGCAGCCCTTTAGCGGGAGTAGACACAGATACGCAGTATTTT. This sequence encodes CASSPLAGVDTDTQYF.